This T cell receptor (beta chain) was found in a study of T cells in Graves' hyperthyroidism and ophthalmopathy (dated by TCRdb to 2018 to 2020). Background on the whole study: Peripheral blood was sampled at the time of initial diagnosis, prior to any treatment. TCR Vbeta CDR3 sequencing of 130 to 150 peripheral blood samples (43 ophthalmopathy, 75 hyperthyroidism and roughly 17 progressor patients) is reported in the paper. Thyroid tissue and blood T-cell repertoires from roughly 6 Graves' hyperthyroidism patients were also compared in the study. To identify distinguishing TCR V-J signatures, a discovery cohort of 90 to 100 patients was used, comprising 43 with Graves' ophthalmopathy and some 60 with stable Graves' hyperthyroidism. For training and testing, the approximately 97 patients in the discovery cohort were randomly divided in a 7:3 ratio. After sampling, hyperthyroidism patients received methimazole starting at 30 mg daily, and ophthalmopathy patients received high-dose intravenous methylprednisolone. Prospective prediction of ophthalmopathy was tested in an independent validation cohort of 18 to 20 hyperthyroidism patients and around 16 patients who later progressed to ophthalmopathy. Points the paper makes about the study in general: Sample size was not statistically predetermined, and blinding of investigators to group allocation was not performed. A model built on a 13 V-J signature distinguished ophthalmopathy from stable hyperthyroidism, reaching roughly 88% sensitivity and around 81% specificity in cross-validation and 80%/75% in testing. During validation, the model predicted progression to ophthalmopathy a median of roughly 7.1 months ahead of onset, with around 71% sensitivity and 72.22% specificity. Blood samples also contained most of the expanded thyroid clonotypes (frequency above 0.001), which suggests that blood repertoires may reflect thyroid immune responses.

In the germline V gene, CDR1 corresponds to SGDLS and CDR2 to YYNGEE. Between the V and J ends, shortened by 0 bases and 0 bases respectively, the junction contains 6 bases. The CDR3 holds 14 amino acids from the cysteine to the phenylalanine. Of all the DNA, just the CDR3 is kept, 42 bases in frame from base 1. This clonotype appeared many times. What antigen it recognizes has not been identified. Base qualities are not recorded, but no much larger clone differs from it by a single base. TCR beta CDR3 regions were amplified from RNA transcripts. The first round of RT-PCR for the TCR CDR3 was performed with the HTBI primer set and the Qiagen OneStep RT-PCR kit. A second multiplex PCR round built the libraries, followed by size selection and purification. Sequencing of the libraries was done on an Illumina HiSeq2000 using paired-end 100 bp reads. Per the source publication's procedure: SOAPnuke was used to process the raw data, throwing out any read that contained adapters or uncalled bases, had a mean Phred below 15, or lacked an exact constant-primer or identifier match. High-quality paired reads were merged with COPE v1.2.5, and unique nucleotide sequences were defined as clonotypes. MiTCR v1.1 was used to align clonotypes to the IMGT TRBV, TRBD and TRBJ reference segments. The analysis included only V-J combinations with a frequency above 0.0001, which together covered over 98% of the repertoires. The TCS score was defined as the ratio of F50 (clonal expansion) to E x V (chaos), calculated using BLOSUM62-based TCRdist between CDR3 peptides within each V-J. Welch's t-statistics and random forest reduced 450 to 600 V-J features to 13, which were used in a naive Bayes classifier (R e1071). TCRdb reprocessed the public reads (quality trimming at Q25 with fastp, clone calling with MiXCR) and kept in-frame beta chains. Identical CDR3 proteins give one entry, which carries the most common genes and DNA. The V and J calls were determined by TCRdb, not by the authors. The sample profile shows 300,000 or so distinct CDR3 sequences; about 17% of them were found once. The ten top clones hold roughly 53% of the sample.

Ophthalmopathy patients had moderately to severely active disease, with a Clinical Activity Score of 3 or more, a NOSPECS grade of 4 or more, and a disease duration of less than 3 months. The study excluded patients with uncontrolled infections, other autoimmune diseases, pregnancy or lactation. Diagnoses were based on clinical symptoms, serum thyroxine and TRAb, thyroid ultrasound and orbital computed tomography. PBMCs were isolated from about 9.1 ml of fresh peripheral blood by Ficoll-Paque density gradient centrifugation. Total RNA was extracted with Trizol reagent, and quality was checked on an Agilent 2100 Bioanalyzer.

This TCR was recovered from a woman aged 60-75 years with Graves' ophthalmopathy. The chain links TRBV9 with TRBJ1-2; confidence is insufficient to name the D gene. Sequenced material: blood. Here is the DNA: TGTGCCAGCAGCGTAGAGGAAACTAACTATGGCTACACCTTC. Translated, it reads CASSVEETNYGYTF.